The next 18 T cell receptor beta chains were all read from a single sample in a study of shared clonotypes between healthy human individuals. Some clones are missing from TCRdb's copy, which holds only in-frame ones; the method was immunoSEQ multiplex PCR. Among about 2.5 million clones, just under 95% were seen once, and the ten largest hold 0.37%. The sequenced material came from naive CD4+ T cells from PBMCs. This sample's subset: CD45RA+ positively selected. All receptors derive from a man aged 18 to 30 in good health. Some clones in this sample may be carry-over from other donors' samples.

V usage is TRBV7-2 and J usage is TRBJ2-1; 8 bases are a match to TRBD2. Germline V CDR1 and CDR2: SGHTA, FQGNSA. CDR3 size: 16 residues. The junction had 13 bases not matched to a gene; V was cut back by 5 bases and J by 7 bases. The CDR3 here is CASSRPPGGPGNEQFF. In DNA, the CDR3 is TGTGCCAGCAGCCGTCCCCCGGGAGGGCCCGGGAATGAGCAGTTCTTC.

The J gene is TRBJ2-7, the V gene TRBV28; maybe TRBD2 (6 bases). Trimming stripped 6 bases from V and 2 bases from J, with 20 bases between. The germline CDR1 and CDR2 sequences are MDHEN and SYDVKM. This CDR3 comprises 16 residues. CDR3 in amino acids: CASSPGGRGLAYEQYF. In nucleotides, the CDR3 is TGTGCCAGCAGCCCCGGGGGTCGGGGGTTGGCCTACGAGCAGTACTTC. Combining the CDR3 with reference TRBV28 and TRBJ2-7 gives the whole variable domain DVKVTQSSRYLVKRTGEKVFLECVQDMDHENMFWYRQDPGLGLRLIYFSYDVKMKEKGDIPEGYSVSREKKERFSLILESASTNQTSMYLCASSPGGRGLAYEQYFGPGTRLTVT.

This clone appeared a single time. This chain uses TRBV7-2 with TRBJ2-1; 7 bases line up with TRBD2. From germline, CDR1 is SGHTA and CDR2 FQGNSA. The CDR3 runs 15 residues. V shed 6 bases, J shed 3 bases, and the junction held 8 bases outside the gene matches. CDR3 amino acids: CASREGGANYNEQFF. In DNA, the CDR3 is TGTGCCAGCAGGGAGGGAGGGGCCAACTACAATGAGCAGTTCTTC.

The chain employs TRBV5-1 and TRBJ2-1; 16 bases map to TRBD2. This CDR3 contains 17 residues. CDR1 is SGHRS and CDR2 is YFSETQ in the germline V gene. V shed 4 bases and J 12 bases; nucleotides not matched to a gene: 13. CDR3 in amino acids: CASSPGTSGRGETPQFF. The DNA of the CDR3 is TGCGCCAGCAGCCCAGGGACTAGCGGGAGGGGGGAGACACCGCAGTTCTTC. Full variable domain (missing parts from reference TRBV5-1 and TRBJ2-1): KAGVTQTPRYLIKTRGQQVTLSCSPISGHRSVSWYQQTPGQGLQFLFEYFSETQRNKGNFPGRFSGRQFSNSRSEMNVSTLELGDSALYLCASSPGTSGRGETPQFFGPGTRLTVL.

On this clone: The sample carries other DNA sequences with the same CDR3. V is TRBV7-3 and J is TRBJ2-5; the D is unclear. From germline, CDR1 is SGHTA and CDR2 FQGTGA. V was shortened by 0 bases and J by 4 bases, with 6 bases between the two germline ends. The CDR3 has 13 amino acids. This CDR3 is CASSLTPGETQYF. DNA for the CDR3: TGTGCCAGCAGCTTAACCCCAGGAGAGACCCAGTACTTC.

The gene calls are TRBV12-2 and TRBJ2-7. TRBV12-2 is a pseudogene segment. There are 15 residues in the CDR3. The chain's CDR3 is CASRLPGPGLVEQYF. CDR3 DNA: TGTGCAAGTCGGCTTCCGGGCCCTGGGCTGGTGGAGCAGTACTTC.

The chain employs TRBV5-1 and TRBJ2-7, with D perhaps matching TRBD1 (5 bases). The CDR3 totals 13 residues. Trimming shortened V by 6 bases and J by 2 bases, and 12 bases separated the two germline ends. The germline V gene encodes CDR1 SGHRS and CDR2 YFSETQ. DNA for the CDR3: TGCGCCAGCAACCTCCAGGGAACCTACGAGCAGTACTTC. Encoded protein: CASNLQGTYEQYF.

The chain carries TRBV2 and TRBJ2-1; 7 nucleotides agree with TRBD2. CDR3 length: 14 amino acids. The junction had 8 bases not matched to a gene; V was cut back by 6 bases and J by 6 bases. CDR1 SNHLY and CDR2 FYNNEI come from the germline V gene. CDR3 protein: CASSLAAPANEQFF. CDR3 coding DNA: TGTGCCAGCAGCCTAGCGGCACCGGCCAATGAGCAGTTCTTC.

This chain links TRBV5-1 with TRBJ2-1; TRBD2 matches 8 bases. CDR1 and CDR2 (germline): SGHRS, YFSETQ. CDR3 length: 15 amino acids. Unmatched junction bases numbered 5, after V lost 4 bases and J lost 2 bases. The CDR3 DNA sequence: TGCGCCAGCAGCGGTAGCGGGGCGCCCTACAATGAGCAGTTCTTC. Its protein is CASSGSGAPYNEQFF.

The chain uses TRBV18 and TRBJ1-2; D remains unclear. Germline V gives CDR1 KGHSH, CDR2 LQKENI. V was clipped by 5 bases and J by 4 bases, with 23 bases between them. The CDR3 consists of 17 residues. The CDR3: CASSDHVHLGPRYGYTF. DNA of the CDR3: TGTGCCAGCTCAGACCACGTCCATTTAGGGCCCCGCTATGGCTACACCTTC.

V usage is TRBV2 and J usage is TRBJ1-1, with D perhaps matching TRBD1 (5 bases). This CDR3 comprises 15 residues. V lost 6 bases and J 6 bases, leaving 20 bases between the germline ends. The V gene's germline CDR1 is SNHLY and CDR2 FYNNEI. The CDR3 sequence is CASRPIPRTKPEAFF. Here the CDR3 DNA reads TGTGCCAGCAGGCCTATTCCTAGGACAAAACCTGAAGCTTTCTTT. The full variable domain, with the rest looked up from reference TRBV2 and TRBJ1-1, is EPEVTQTPSHQVTQMGQEVILRCVPISNHLYFYWYRQILGQKVEFLVSFYNNEISEKSEIFDDQFSVERPDGSNFTLKIRSTKLEDSAMYFCASRPIPRTKPEAFFGQGTRLTVV.

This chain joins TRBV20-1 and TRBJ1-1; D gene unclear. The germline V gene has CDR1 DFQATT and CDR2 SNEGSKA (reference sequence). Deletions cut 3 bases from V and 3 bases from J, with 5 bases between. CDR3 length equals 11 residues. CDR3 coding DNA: TGCAGTGCTAGTCCCGACACTGAAGCTTTCTTT. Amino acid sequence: CSASPDTEAFF.

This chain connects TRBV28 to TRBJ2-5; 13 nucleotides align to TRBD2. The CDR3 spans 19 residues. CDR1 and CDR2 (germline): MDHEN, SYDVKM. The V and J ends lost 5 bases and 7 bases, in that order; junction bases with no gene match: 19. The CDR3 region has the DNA TGTGCCAGCAGTCGCCTCCGTCGCGGGAGACTAGCGGGAGGTGTGACCCAGTACTTC. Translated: CASSRLRRGRLAGGVTQYF.

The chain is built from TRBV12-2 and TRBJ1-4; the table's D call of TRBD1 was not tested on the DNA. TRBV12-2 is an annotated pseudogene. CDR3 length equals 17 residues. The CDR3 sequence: CASRLWSRCQGNEKLFF. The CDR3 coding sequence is TGTGCAAGTCGCTTATGGTCTCGGTGTCAGGGGAATGAAAAACTGTTTTTT.

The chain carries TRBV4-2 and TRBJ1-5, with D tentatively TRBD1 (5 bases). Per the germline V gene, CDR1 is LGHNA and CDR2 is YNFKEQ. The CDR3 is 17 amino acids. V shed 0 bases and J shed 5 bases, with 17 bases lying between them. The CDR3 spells CASSQERIGDLYQPQHF. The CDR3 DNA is TGTGCCAGCAGCCAAGAAAGGATAGGGGACCTGTATCAGCCCCAGCATTTT.

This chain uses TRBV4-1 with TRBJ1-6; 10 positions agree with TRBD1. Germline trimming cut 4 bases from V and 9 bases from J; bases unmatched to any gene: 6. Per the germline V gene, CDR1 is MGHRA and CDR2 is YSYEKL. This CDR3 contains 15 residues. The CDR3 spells CASSRDRGSISPLHF. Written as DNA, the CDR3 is TGCGCCAGCAGCCGGGACAGGGGTTCTATTTCACCCCTCCACTTT.

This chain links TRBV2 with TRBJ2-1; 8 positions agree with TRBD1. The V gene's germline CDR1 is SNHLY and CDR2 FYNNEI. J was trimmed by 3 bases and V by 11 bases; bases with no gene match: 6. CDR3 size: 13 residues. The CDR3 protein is CASHDRGYNEQFF. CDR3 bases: TGTGCCTCCCATGACAGGGGCTACAATGAGCAGTTCTTC.

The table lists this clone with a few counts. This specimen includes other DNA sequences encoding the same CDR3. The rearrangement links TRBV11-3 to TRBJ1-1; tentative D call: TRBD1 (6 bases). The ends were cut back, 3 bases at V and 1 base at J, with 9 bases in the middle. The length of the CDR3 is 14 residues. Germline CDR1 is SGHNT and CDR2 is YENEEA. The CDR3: CASSLSGENTEAFF. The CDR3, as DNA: TGTGCCAGCAGCTTGTCAGGGGAGAACACTGAAGCTTTCTTT.